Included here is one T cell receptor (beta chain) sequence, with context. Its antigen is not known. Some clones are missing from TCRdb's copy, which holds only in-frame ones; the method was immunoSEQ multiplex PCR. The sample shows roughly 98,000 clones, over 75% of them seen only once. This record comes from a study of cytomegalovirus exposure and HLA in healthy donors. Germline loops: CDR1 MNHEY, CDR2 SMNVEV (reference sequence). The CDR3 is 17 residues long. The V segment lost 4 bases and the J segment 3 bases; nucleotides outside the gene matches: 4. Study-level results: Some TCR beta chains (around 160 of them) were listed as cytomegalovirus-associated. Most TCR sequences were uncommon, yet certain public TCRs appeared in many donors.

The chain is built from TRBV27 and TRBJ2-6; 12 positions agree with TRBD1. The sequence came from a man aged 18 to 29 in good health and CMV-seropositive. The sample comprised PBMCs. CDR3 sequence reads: CASSSGQGASGANVLTF. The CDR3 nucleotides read TGTGCCAGCAGTTCGGGACAGGGGGCGAGTGGGGCCAACGTCCTGACTTTC. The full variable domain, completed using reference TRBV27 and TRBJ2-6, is EAQVTQNPRYLITVTGKKLTVTCSQNMNHEYMSWYRQDPGLGLRQIYYSMNVEVTDKGDVPEGYKVSRKEKRNFPLILESPSPNQTSLYFCASSSGQGASGANVLTFGAGSRLTVL.